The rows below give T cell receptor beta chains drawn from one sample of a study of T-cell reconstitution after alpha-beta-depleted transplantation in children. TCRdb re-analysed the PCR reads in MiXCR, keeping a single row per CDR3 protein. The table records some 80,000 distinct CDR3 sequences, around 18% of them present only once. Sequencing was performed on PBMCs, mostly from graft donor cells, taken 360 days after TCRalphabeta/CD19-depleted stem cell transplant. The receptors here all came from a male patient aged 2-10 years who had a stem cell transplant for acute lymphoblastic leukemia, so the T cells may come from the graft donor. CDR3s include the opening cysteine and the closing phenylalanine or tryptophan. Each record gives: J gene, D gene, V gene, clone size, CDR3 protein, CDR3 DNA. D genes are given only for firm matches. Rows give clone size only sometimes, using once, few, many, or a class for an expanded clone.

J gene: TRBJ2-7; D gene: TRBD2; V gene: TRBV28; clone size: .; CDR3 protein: CASSLPGVAGPISPSYEQYF; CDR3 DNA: TGTGCCAGCAGTTTACCGGGGGTAGCGGGACCCATATCCCCCTCCTACGAGCAGTACTTC
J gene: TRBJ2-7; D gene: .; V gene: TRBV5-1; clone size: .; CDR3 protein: CASSSELTSYEQYF; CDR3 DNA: TGCGCCAGCAGCTCAGAATTGACCTCCTACGAGCAGTACTTC
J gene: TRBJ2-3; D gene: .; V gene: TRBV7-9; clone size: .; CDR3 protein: CASNRVGGSAQYF; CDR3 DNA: TGTGCCAGCAACCGCGTCGGTGGTAGCGCACAGTATTTT
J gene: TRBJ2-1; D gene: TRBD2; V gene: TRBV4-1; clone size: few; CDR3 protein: CASSQPGLAGNEQFF; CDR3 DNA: TGCGCCAGCAGCCAACCGGGACTAGCGGGGAATGAGCAGTTCTTC
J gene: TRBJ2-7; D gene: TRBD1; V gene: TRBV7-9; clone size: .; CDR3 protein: CASSSIQGRTYEQYF; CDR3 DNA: TGTGCCAGCAGCTCGATACAGGGGCGAACCTACGAGCAGTACTTC
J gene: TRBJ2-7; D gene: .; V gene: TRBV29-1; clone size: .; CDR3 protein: CSVSGYSYEQYF; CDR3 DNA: TGCAGCGTTTCAGGTTACTCCTACGAGCAGTACTTC
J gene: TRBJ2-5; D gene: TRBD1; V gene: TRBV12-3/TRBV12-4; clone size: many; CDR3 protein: CASRDGTGEETQYF; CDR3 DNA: TGTGCCAGCAGGGACGGGACAGGTGAAGAGACCCAGTACTTC
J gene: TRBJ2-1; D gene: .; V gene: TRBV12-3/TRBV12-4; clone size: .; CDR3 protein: CASSRRLVVEQFF; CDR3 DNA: TGTGCCAGCAGTCGAAGGCTAGTTGTCGAGCAGTTCTTC
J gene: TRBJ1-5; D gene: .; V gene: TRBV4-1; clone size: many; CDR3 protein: CASSPRDTNQPQHF; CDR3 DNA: TGCGCCAGCAGCCCCCGGGACACTAATCAGCCCCAGCATTTT
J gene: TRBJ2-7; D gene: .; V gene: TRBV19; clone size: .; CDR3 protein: CASTNRGAYEQYF; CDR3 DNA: TGTGCCAGTACCAACCGCGGGGCCTACGAGCAGTACTTC
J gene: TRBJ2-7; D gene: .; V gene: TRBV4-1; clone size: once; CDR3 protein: CASQATADEQYF; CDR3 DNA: TGCGCCAGCCAAGCTACGGCGGACGAGCAGTACTTC
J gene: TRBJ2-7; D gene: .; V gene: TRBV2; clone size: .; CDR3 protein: CASSEDAGFSYEQYF; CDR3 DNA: TGTGCCAGCAGCGAAGACGCGGGGTTCTCCTACGAGCAGTACTTC
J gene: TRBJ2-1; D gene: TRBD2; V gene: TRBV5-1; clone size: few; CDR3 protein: CASSLGWGGSGSYNEQFF; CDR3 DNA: TGCGCCAGCAGCCTTGGCTGGGGCGGGAGTGGTTCCTACAATGAGCAGTTCTTC
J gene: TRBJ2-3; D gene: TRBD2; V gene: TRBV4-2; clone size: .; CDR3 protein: CASSPLAGGPADTQYF; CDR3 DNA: TGTGCCAGCAGCCCTTTAGCGGGAGGGCCGGCAGATACGCAGTATTTT
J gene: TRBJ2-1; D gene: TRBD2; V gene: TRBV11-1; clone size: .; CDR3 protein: CASKGREKSYNEQFF; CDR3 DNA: TGTGCCAGCAAGGGGCGGGAGAAGTCCTACAATGAGCAGTTCTTC
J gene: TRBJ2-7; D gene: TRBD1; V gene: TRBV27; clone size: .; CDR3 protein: CASSPSSGQVEYEQYF; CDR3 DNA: TGTGCCAGCAGCCCCTCTTCGGGACAGGTGGAATACGAGCAGTACTTC
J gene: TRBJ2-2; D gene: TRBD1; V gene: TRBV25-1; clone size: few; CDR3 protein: CASSEQTDRGPTGELFF; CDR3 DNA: TGTGCCAGCAGTGAACAGACCGACAGGGGACCTACCGGGGAGCTGTTTTTT
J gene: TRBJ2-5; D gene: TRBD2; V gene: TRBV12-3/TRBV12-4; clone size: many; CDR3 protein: CASSLVTSGRASGETQYF; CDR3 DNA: TGTGCCAGCAGTTTAGTAACTAGCGGGAGGGCCTCTGGGGAGACCCAGTACTTC
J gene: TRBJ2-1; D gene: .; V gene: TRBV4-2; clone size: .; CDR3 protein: CASRNRGINNEQFF; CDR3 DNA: TGTGCCAGCAGAAATAGAGGGATAAACAATGAGCAGTTCTTC
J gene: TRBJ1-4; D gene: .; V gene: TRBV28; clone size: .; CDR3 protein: CASSLPETGGWTNEKLFF; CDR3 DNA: TGTGCCAGCAGTTTACCTGAAACGGGGGGTTGGACTAATGAAAAACTGTTTTTT